This T cell receptor (beta chain) stems from a study of cytomegalovirus exposure and HLA in healthy donors (TCRdb year 2017). Regarding the research as a whole: An earlier analysis of under 600 of the donors reported roughly 300 Gb of sequence data and 117 million unique TCR beta sequences from about 200 million T cells. Among the roughly 370 genotyped donors, under 90% belonged to the genetic ancestry cluster associated with self-reported Caucasian donors. In an earlier analysis of a few hundred of the donors, high-throughput TCR beta sequencing was used to judge whether each TCR beta V gene segment behaved as functional or pseudogenic. Rather than using new phenotypic data, the later analysis identified candidate immune exposures from TCR beta sequences and from how often those sequences occurred across donors. The study used immunosequencing to profile the T cell repertoires of 670 or so subjects and linked those repertoires to cytomegalovirus serostatus. Donor age, sex, ethnicity and CMV serostatus were compiled together with the repertoire data. On average, around 240,000 unique TCR beta nucleotide sequences were sequenced per donor among about 400 genotyped donors of the cohort, with roughly a sixth of those sequences being non-productive. The study was designed to test whether signatures of past pathogen exposure could be identified by cataloging public T cell receptors. Typing coverage differed by locus: A, B, C, DRB1 and DQB1 were typed in about 620-640 donors, DQA1 in about 500, DPA1 in some 570, and DPB1 in approximately 450. HLA typing covered class I and class II loci at four-digit resolution. In addition to the first cohort of hundreds of subjects, a separate validation cohort of approximately 110 different subjects was used. To study patterns of TCR occurrence, a later analysis re-analyzed previously published TCR beta repertoires from around 670 donors and added high-resolution HLA genotyping. Genome-wide SNP genotypes for about 65% of the roughly 670 donors were used in a later genetic analysis, which treated that subset as a discovery cohort. High-throughput TCR immunosequencing, statistical association of individual TCRs with disease status, and machine learning were combined to predict cytomegalovirus infection status. Every discovery cohort repertoire had been produced on one sequencing platform. Around 320 gigabases of sequencing data and approximately 84 million unique TCR sequences were included in an early release covering around 650 HLA-typed donors. Four to six DR-DQ haplotypes were handled as single units for association and clustering because linkage in the cohort was strong.

The CDR3 holds 13 amino acids from the cysteine to the phenylalanine. Only the CDR3 region is kept as DNA, spanning 39 bases read in frame from base 1. For CDR1 and CDR2, the germline V gene lists MDHEN and SYDVKM. The junction shows trimming of 3 bases on V and 7 bases on J, plus 12 bases between the germline ends. Here is what the overall study found, with its caveats: A further reported finding was that TCR beta sequences accurately predicted the HLA-A and HLA-B alleles for most subjects in the first cohort. Compared with equally common non-associated chains, HLA-associated TCR beta chains in a later analysis were more clonally expanded and had lower generation probabilities. In a later analysis, some 17,000 TCR beta sequences were associated with specific HLA alleles at a false discovery rate of 0.05. The cohort was sequenced for TCR beta chains only, and without alpha or paired-chain data the features that could be detected were limited. According to a later analysis, most CMV-associated TCR beta chains appeared to be HLA-restricted, and the HLA associations seemed to be driven largely by CMV exposure. Because the 87-base-pair reads could not distinguish some IMGT-functional V segments, including TRBV6-2 and TRBV6-3, those segments were excluded. In an earlier analysis of some 500 of the donors, most TCR beta V segments were observed in productive rearrangements about 87% or about 30% of the time, broadly matching IMGT annotations. Because HLA typing was unavailable for some donors at each locus, only the typed subset was used in association tests. An association between a missense DCLRE1C variant and V-gene and J-gene trimming of TCR beta chains was found in a later genetic analysis and replicated in an independent cohort. In a later analysis, the rate of TCR association differed among HLA loci, with DRB1 alleles having the most associated TCRs and HLA-C alleles having the fewest. A cluster of highly shared sequence variants was judged likely to represent a technical artifact of the sequencing pipeline. Three of the identified cytomegalovirus-associated TCR beta chains were confirmed in vitro to be specific for cytomegalovirus antigens. Roughly uniform sequencing depth across donors was assumed in presence/absence analyses, although this assumption may not hold. The classifier was reported to diagnose cytomegalovirus status with high specificity and sensitivity in both the original cohort and the validation cohort. It was suggested by the authors that the approach could potentially be generalized to other disease states and immunological phenotypes. The study gave a list of 150 to 200 TCR beta chains associated with cytomegalovirus. When HLA alleles, especially DR and DQ, strongly co-occurred, attributing TCR associations to individual alleles was difficult. In a later genetic analysis, fewer N-insertions in productive TCRs were reported among donors in an Asian-associated ancestry cluster than the approximately 670-donor mean. For the cohort, immune exposure information was limited to CMV serostatus. Around 16 rarely observed V segments, including chromosome 9 orphons, were excluded from the earlier analysis of about 600 of the donors because counts were too low. Most TCR sequences were seen in very few donors, while some public TCRs were found in many individuals. According to a later analysis, parvovirus B19, influenza, CMV and Epstein-Barr virus appeared linked to several top co-occurrence clusters. Correlated functional status among segregating V segments might be attributable to linkage disequilibrium, but an unknown experimental factor could not be ruled out.

In total, approximately 610 healthy bone marrow donors made up the cohort. At the time of sampling, every cohort member was nominally healthy, though immune exposures that went unrecorded were likely present. The donor tested CMV seronegative and was one of the 352 seronegative cohort members. Every donor gave a peripheral blood sample, and the peripheral blood mononuclear cells from that sample were used for TCR beta sequencing. The Qiagen DNeasy Blood Extraction Kit was used to extract genomic DNA from the blood cell samples. Libraries came from the immunoSEQ multiplex PCR assay. For the multiplex PCR, a mixture combining 60 forward primers for TCR Vbeta segments and 13 reverse primers for TCR Jbeta segments was used. The CDR3 region of rearranged TCR beta genes was amplified from genomic DNA by a multiplex PCR assay. Amplified TCR beta libraries were sequenced as 87-base-pair reads on the Illumina HiSeq System. For the original study's pipeline: A later analysis tallied about 77 million unique TCR beta chains across the 660 or so repertoires, and some 12 million of those chains were shared by two or more donors. To remove PCR and sequencing errors, raw reads were error-corrected and collapsed into unique sequences using a nearest-neighbor algorithm that merged closely related sequences. CDR3 sequences were aligned to IMGT reference sequences to assign V, D and J gene segments. For a sequence to be retained, a match of at least six nucleotides to both a V gene segment and a J gene segment was required. Rearrangements were called productive when the CDR3 lacked stop codons and stayed in frame with V and J; all others were non-productive. CDR3 was defined by IMGT convention, running from the second conserved V-encoded cysteine to the conserved J-encoded phenylalanine. The earlier analysis of some 600 of the donors excluded sequences that lacked an unambiguous match to a single V gene segment. An earlier analysis of several hundred of the donors called V segments functional above 56.7% productive rearrangements and segregating when the between-donor standard deviation exceeded 5%. A statistical classification framework was developed to diagnose cytomegalovirus status using the catalog of TCR beta chain sequences. V and J gene assignment, in a later analysis, came from comparing TCR nucleotide sequences with IMGT/GENE-DB human TR gene sequences. The TCRdist pipeline was used in a later analysis to assign CDR3 sequences and most-parsimonious VDJ recombination scenarios. In a later analysis, each TCR beta chain was defined by its CDR3 amino acid sequence together with its V-gene family, and reads without a unique V-gene family were excluded. In a later analysis, a few hundred highly shared, low-generation-probability nucleotide sequences were removed to address suspected cross-contamination and a sequencing artifact. For each public chain, a later analysis derived a clonal expansion index from normalized ranks of inferred template counts within each repertoire. Generation probabilities in a later analysis came from a VDJ recombination model fitted to out-of-frame rearrangements, and those results were checked against IGoR. Hypergeometric tests were used in a later analysis to score TCR-TCR, TCR-HLA and TCR-CMV co-occurrence, with a repertoire-size bias correction applied to the TCR pairs. False discovery rates were estimated in a later analysis by permuting HLA or CMV assignments 20 times. A later analysis grouped co-occurring TCRs with DBSCAN, adding TCRdist sequence similarity when clustering within HLA-allele-positive subsets. Repertoires with fewer than 30,000 or more than 120,000 public chains were left out of co-occurrence clustering, as were a few repertoires with anomalous nucleotide sharing. The clones in this table, taken by TCRdb from immuneACCESS, are in-frame only. Not every clone is retained; where verified, under half of the shortfall comes from an unresolved V gene, and the cause of the rest is unknown. The V and J calls and clone size come from that table; D and trimming were worked out from the DNA. This sample has 100,000 to 150,000 clones in its table, and 75% to 80% of those were observed once. Jointly, the top ten make up around 3.9% of the sample.

In regard to this clone: Its antigen specificity is not known. No much larger clonotype is one base removed from it; base qualities were not supplied.

The sequence is built from TRBV28 and TRBJ1-2; the best D guess is TRBD1, with 6 bases matching. Sample: PBMCs. This clonotype was sampled from a man in his forties in good health and CMV-seronegative. The CDR3 protein sequence reads: CASSLRGAAGYTF. At the DNA level, the sequence is TGTGCCAGCAGTTTGCGGGGGGCTGCTGGCTACACCTTC.